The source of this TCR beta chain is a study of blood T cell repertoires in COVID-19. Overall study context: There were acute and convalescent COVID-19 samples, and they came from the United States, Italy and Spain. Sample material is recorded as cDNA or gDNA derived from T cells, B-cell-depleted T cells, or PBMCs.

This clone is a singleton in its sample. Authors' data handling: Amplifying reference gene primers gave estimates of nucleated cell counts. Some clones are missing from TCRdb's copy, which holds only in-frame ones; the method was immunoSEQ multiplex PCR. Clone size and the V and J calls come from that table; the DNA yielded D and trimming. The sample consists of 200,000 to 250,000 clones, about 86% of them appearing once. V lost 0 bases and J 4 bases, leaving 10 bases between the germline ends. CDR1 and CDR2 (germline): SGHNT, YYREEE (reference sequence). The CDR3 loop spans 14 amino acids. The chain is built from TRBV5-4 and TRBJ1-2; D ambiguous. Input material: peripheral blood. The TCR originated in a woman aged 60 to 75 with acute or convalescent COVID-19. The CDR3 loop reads CASSLAGHTYGYTF. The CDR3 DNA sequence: TGTGCCAGCAGCTTGGCGGGTCACACCTATGGCTACACCTTC.